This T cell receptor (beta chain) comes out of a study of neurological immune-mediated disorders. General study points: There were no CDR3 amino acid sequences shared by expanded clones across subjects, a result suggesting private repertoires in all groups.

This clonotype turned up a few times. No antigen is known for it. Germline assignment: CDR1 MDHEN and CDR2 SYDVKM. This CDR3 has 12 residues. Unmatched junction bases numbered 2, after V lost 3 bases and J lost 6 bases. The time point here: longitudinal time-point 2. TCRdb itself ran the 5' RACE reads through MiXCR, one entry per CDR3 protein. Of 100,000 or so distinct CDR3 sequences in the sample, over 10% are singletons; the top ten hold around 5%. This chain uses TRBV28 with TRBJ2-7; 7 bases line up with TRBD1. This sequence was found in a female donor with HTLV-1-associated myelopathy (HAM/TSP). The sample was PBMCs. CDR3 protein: CASSLTGFEQYF. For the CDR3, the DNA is TGTGCCAGCAGTTTGACAGGGTTCGAGCAGTACTTC.